This T cell receptor beta chain was sequenced for a study of T cell responses to AZD1222 COVID-19 vaccine (dated by TCRdb to about 2021). Background on the whole study: AZD1222 recipients with second doses at about 4 weeks or about 12 weeks were pooled, because spike-specific TCR depth and breadth did not differ between schedules. A total of just over 230 trial participants underwent TCR sequencing, of whom around 200 received two doses of AZD1222 and about 25 received two doses of the MenACWY control vaccine. Trial participants were enrolled into age subgroups of 18-55, 56-69 and 70-plus years, which contained roughly 140, 27 and 60 TCR-sequenced participants, respectively.

Taken from cysteine to phenylalanine, the CDR3 has 13 residues. The read is trimmed to its CDR3 DNA, 39 bases read in frame from base 1. CDR1 is given as MNHEY and CDR2 as SVGAGI, both from the germline V gene. The junction shows trimming of 5 bases on V and 10 bases on J, and the gene matches do not reach 3 bases of it. Study-wide findings and limitations: Most participants were white British and females outnumbered males, and the authors suggested that clonal diversity may have been underestimated. Nearly half of unique spike-specific TCRs reportedly recognized epitopes outside regions mutated in the B.1.351 and B.1.1.7 variants. Vaccine-associated CD4 TCRs spanned the whole spike protein, with dominant responses in regions 160-218 and 743-854. Only six or seven AZD1222 recipients were SARS-CoV-2 seropositive at baseline, limiting conclusions about previously exposed vaccinees. No day 14 peak-response samples were available, so repertoires were characterized only after the peak T cell response. A significant rise in spike-specific TCR breadth and depth was observed after two AZD1222 doses relative to day 0 and relative to MenACWY recipients. In the small 56-69-year group, the increase in depth fell short of significance, most likely because of low power.

The CDR3 regions of human TCRbeta chains were analyzed by immunosequencing. The study's own analysis went as follows. Repertoire TCRs were matched against a reference library of SARS-CoV-2-specific TCRs generated with the MIRA antigen-specificity platform. Breadth meant the fraction of unique TCRs that were SARS-CoV-2-associated, whereas depth meant the fraction of total T cells that were SARS-CoV-2-associated. Each spike-specific TCR was assigned to its reactive spike region and to a CD4 or CD8 class using the MIRA data. Log10-transformed breadth and depth values were compared by one-way ANOVA with Sidak's multiple comparisons tests. What TCRdb holds here is the immuneACCESS table cut down to in-frame rearrangements. Part of the clones is not present; checked against another copy, under half of the missing clones reflect an unresolved V gene, and the others are unexplained. The DNA was the basis for D and trimming; V, J and clone size are from that table. The sample data list more than 100,000 clones, and 87% of these were observed just once. The ten largest clones capture roughly 10% of the sample.

As regards this clone: Its antigen has not been determined. Base quality data are lacking; no much larger clone is found one base away.

What the time point label conveys for this sample: baseline before first vaccination. Vaccinee samples came from UK trials COV001 and COV002, including a single-blind randomized controlled phase 2/3 trial of AZD1222 (ChAdOx1 nCoV-19) in healthy adults. Trial participant PBMC samples were collected at day 0 and day 28 after the second dose for TCRbeta chain sequencing. The TCR sequence derives from an adult in good health. The sample consisted of peripheral blood, taken on day 0 of AZD1222 vaccination. This chain is built from TRBV6-5 and TRBJ1-6, with 9 bases in between that match TRBD1. The sequence in DNA is TGTGCCAGCAGTAGAACAGGGGGCTCACCCCTCCACTTT. Its protein product is CASSRTGGSPLHF.